Listed below are T cell receptor beta chains from one sample, sequenced in a study of T cell responses to AZD1222 COVID-19 vaccine. The repertoire was sequenced with immunoSEQ multiplex PCR; TCRdb's copy has only in-frame clones and lacks some. The sample carries more than 100,000 clones, roughly 85% recorded once. Sequencing used peripheral blood, obtained 28 days after the second dose of the MenACWY control vaccine. Receptors were obtained from an adult who received the MenACWY meningococcal vaccine as a control. The CDR3 runs from the conserved cysteine through the conserved F or W. D genes are given only for firm matches. For some rows the clone size is stated as once, few or many, or as a class when expanded; others skip it.

clone_size	v_call	d_call	j_call	cdr3_aa	cdr3_nt
-	TRBV30	-	TRBJ1-2	CAWSVLRGARYGYTF	TGTGCCTGGAGTGTACTAAGGGGGGCTCGATATGGCTACACCTTC
-	TRBV7-9	TRBD1	TRBJ2-5	CATDRAETQYF	TGTGCCACCGACAGGGCGGAGACCCAGTACTTC
-	TRBV27	-	TRBJ1-5	CASSANAEEPQHF	TGTGCCAGCAGTGCCAACGCGGAGGAGCCCCAGCATTTT
-	TRBV5-4	TRBD1	TRBJ1-6	CASRSGGTGDSPLHF	TGTGCCAGCAGGTCCGGGGGGACAGGGGACTCACCCCTCCACTTT
few	TRBV5-1	TRBD2	TRBJ2-1	CASSLITSGGAVINEQFF	TGCGCCAGCAGCTTGATTACTAGCGGGGGGGCCGTCATCAATGAGCAGTTCTTC
-	TRBV2	-	TRBJ1-5	CASSVTPTGLGSNQPQHF	TGTGCCAGCAGTGTAACACCTACGGGGTTAGGAAGCAATCAGCCCCAGCATTTT
-	TRBV5-1	-	TRBJ1-2	CASSLATGTDYGYTF	TGCGCCAGCAGCTTGGCCACAGGAACCGACTATGGCTACACCTTC
-	TRBV9	TRBD2	TRBJ2-7	CASSVGAGGVSYEQYF	TGTGCCAGCAGCGTAGGGGCGGGAGGAGTCTCCTACGAGCAGTACTTC
once	TRBV6-5	-	TRBJ2-1	CASSPGRLDNEQFF	TGTGCCAGCAGTCCAGGACGGTTAGACAATGAGCAGTTCTTC
-	TRBV6-6	-	TRBJ1-3	CASCSSGNTIYF	TGTGCCAGCTGCTCCTCTGGAAACACCATATATTTT
once	TRBV5-1	TRBD2	TRBJ2-3	CASSLGGSGSDTQYF	TGCGCCAGCAGCTTGGGGGGTAGCGGGAGTGATACGCAGTATTTT
-	TRBV9	TRBD2	TRBJ2-3	CASSPYGGAIRSTDTQYF	TGTGCCAGCAGCCCCTACGGGGGGGCCATTCGGTCGACCGATACGCAGTATTTT
-	TRBV24-1	-	TRBJ2-7	CATSQGLGEQYF	TGTGCCACCAGTCAGGGGTTAGGAGAGCAGTACTTC
-	TRBV5-1	TRBD2	TRBJ2-1	CASSYGLAGGPNNEQFF	TGCGCCAGCAGCTACGGACTAGCGGGGGGACCTAACAATGAGCAGTTCTTC
-	TRBV27	-	TRBJ1-5	CAIICGVWGNQPQHF	TGTGCCATCATTTGCGGGGTTTGGGGCAATCAGCCCCAGCATTTT
once	TRBV7-8	TRBD2	TRBJ2-7	CASSPRRAGVNEQYF	TGTGCCAGCAGCCCCCGAAGGGCGGGAGTAAACGAGCAGTACTTC
-	TRBV9	TRBD1	TRBJ1-2	CASSVDRTGNRGYTF	TGTGCCAGCAGCGTAGATCGGACAGGGAATAGAGGCTACACCTTC
-	TRBV19	-	TRBJ1-1	CASIAQGAGTEAFF	TGTGCCAGTATTGCCCAGGGAGCGGGCACTGAAGCTTTCTTT
-	TRBV4-1	-	TRBJ2-1	CASSQEYYNEQFF	TGCGCCAGCAGCCAGGAGTACTACAATGAGCAGTTCTTC
-	TRBV7-6	TRBD1	TRBJ2-7	CASSTKPGQGLSYEQYF	TGTGCCAGCAGCACGAAACCGGGACAGGGGCTCTCCTACGAGCAGTACTTC
once	TRBV24-1	-	TRBJ2-1	CATSDLGGRENEQFF	TGTGCCACCAGTGATTTGGGAGGGCGGGAAAATGAGCAGTTCTTC
few	TRBV5-1	-	TRBJ1-1	CASTREGVNTEAFF	TGCGCCAGCACCCGGGAGGGGGTTAACACTGAAGCTTTCTTT
once	TRBV11-2	-	TRBJ2-3	CASSLFSQGDYPDTQYF	TGTGCCAGCAGCTTATTCTCCCAGGGCGATTATCCAGATACGCAGTATTTT
-	TRBV29-1	-	TRBJ2-2	CSVGGAPGELFF	TGCAGCGTTGGTGGGGCTCCCGGGGAGCTGTTTTTT
medium-sized	TRBV5-1	-	TRBJ1-1	CASSFGGVTEAFF	TGCGCCAGCAGCTTTGGGGGGGTAACTGAAGCTTTCTTT
-	TRBV6-6	-	TRBJ1-1	CASSPRQITEAFF	TGTGCCAGCAGCCCTAGACAGATCACTGAAGCTTTCTTT